The present entry profiles one T cell receptor beta chain with its context. Its antigen specificity is not known. Per-base qualities were not stored, and no clone one base away is much larger. The CDR3 runs 13 amino acids, cysteine and phenylalanine included. Solely the CDR3 DNA is kept, with 39 bases framed from the first base. V is reduced by 4 bases and J by 1 base, leaving a spacing of 9 bases between them. Looking up the germline V gene (reference sequence) yields CDR1 SGHKS and CDR2 YYEKEE. TCR CDR3 regions were amplified from genomic DNA by multiplex PCR using the deep immunoSEQ assay. Extracted genomic DNA from each cell subset was distributed evenly across all wells of several immunoSEQ 96-well plates, and each plate was treated as a replicate. For sorted subsets, 200 to 250 ng of genomic DNA, equivalent to roughly 33,000 T cell genomes, went into each replicate PCR. Purified libraries were quantified with a Qubit 3.0 fluorometer, sized on a Bioanalyzer 2100, and re-quantified with the KAPA Library Quantification kit. Every immunoSEQ 96-well plate was sequenced on a dedicated single-read 150-cycle Illumina NextSeq 550 flow cell. Per the authors' processing: Because the immunoSEQ output included only junctional sequences and no quality scores, the filtering could not be the same as the filtering used for full-length reads. To assign V/J genes and CDR3, sequences were annotated using PyIR, a Python wrapper for IgBLAST v1.9, with IMGT germline references. Reads were removed for weak V/J assignments (E-value above 1e-6), missing CDR3, stop codons, out-of-frame junctions, or ambiguous translated residues. V3J clonotypes were defined as sequences sharing an identical inferred V gene, J gene, and CDR3 amino acid sequence. To compute the percentage overlap between repertoires, the number of shared unique clonotypes was divided by the size of the smaller repertoire. Repertoire richness was assessed with RTK rarefaction, the Chao1 estimator, and Recon v2.1 estimates of unobserved clonotypes. For all TCRbeta clonotypes obtained by the gDNA method from several donors, generation probabilities were computed with OLGA. TCRdb holds this immuneACCESS table with in-frame rearrangements only. Some clones are missing; in checked studies, unresolved V genes explain under half, and the rest has no known cause. V, J and clone size were drawn from that table, and D and trimming were deduced from the DNA. In this sample the table shows some 1 million clones, approximately 76% of which occur a single time. 1.4% to 1.5% of the sample is taken by the ten largest.

The donors were healthy, HIV-negative adults with no recently reported acute infections or vaccinations. Every donor was a Caucasian adult living in Nashville, Tennessee, USA. Magnetic negative selection was used to enrich CD4+ T cells, after which naive cells were positively selected on CD45RA and the negative fraction became the memory subset. Blood was obtained by leukapheresis, after which PBMCs were separated by Ficoll-Histopaque density gradient centrifugation and cryopreserved in liquid nitrogen vapor phase. Analytical flow cytometry was used to check the purity and quantity of every magnetically sorted T cell population. From each sorted fraction, genomic DNA was isolated and quantified by UV absorbance on a Nanodrop 2000c. The data belong to a study of shared clonotypes between healthy human individuals (dated by TCRdb to about 2020). Describing the broader study: Three men and two women, aged 18 to 49 years, made up the cohort. For each donor, three plates each were used for CD4 naive and CD4 memory, two plates were used for CD8 naive, and one plate was used for CD8 memory. Leukapheresis yielded between about 0.85 and 10 billion PBMCs per donor. To estimate repertoire size and how much clonotypes are shared between individuals, the study performed deep sequencing of blood TCR repertoires from a few healthy adults. Different laboratories and diverse techniques were used to prepare libraries and sequence TCR repertoires, to increase sequencing depth and limit assay-specific biases. The investigation overall reported the following: Because the study included a small number of donors, the genetic and exposure-history diversity represented was limited. Sampling was restricted to blood, and TCR repertoires in tissues likely differ from the TCR repertoires found in blood. Approximately 5% of naive CD4, more than 3% of naive CD8, roughly 2.5% of memory CD4, and more than 0.35% of memory CD8 clonotypes were shared across a few donors. Higher generation probabilities were observed for clonotypes shared by all four sorted-subset donors than for non-shared clonotypes. Based on pairwise subsampling, the degree of clonotype sharing among donors was expected to be affected by sequencing depth. Even with the large sequencing depth, rarefaction of the sorted-subset datasets indicated that sequencing was incomplete. Naive subsets generally had larger estimated clonotype richness than memory subsets.

The sequence came from a man aged 18-30 years in good health. The chain is made from TRBV5-5 and TRBJ2-7; TRBD1 is a possible D gene, resting on 6 matching bases. What was sequenced was memory CD4+ T cells sorted from blood. The cell subset or site label, as the study defines it: CD45RA-negative fraction. In nucleotide form, the sequence is TGTGCCAGCAGCGTACAGGGTTCCTACGAGCAGTACTTC. Its translation is CASSVQGSYEQYF.